This is a list of T cell receptor beta chains from one sample in a study of blood T cell repertoires in COVID-19. Generated by immunoSEQ multiplex PCR, the TCRdb table keeps only in-frame clones and is missing some. The table lists about 210,000 clones, 92% of them singletons. The specimen was peripheral blood. The receptors were sampled from a young man with acute or convalescent COVID-19. CDR3s include the opening cysteine and the closing phenylalanine or tryptophan. A D gene is named only where the DNA matches it firmly. The size entry is marked missing in some rows and otherwise reads once, few, many or a size class.

15	-	TRBV5-5	TRBD1	TRBJ1-2	TGTGCCAGCAGCATCCGGGACAGGGGATTCAGGGGCTACACCTTC	CASSIRDRGFRGYTF
14	-	TRBV6-5	TRBD1	TRBJ1-4	TGTGCCAGCAGGGTACCAGGGGGCGATGAAAAACTGTTTTTT	CASRVPGGDEKLFF
13	few	TRBV9	TRBD2	TRBJ2-3	TGTGCCAGCAGCGCTAGCGGGACAGATACGCAGTATTTT	CASSASGTDTQYF
13	-	TRBV5-1	-	TRBJ1-5	TGCGCCAGCAGCTTGGATGGGAGTCAGCCCCAGCATTTT	CASSLDGSQPQHF
15	few	TRBV7-9	TRBD2	TRBJ2-2	TGTGCCAGCAGCCCAGCGGGAGGACGATCCGGGGAGCTGTTTTTT	CASSPAGGRSGELFF
13	-	TRBV3-1/TRBV3-2	-	TRBJ1-2	TGTGCCAGCAGCCAAGTTGGGGCCACCTTCTACACCTTC	CASSQVGATFYTF
15	-	TRBV10-1	-	TRBJ1-1	TGCGCCAGCAGCGCCACGCTGGGGACGGGACTTAAAGCTTTCTTT	CASSATLGTGLKAFF
17	-	TRBV5-4	TRBD2	TRBJ2-5	TGTGCCAGCAGTAGAACGTTGACTAGCGGTATCCAAGAGACCCAGTACTTC	CASSRTLTSGIQETQYF
15	-	TRBV6-2/TRBV6-3	TRBD1	TRBJ2-1	TGTGCCAGCAGTTACTCCGGGACAGGGTACAATGAGCAGTTCTTC	CASSYSGTGYNEQFF
12	-	TRBV6-4	-	TRBJ2-7	TGTGCCAGCAGAGATGACATTTCGGTGCAGTACTTC	CASRDDISVQYF
15	-	TRBV9	TRBD1	TRBJ2-4	TGTGCCAGCAGCCTAGAAGCTGGACAGGGAGACATTCAGTACTTC	CASSLEAGQGDIQYF
15	-	TRBV9	-	TRBJ2-1	TGTGCCAGCAGCGTAGGTTTGTGGGAGGAGGGTGAGCAGTTCTTC	CASSVGLWEEGEQFF
15	-	TRBV6-1	-	TRBJ1-2	TGTGCCAGCAGTGAAGATACCTTAAACTTTTATGGCTACACCTTC	CASSEDTLNFYGYTF
15	-	TRBV11-2	TRBD2	TRBJ2-7	TGTGCCAGCAGCCTAGGGGACTATCACTCCAGGGAGCAGTACTTC	CASSLGDYHSREQYF
16	-	TRBV9	TRBD1	TRBJ1-4	TGTGCCAGCTCCCGGGGTGCGGGACAGGGTAATGAAAAACTGTTTTTT	CASSRGAGQGNEKLFF
16	-	TRBV4-2	TRBD2	TRBJ2-5	TGTGCCAGCAGCCAAGATCCTAGCGGGGGGGCAGAGACCCAGTACTTC	CASSQDPSGGAETQYF
10	-	TRBV30	-	TRBJ1-6	TGTGCCGCAGGGGAATCACCCCTCCACTTT	CAAGESPLHF
13	-	TRBV2	TRBD1	TRBJ2-7	TGTGCCTTCCGGGACAGGGATCCCTACGAGCAGTACTTC	CAFRDRDPYEQYF
16	-	TRBV10-3	TRBD1	TRBJ2-2	TGTGCCATCAGTGGGGACAGGGCGTTTAACACCGGGGAGCTGTTTTTT	CAISGDRAFNTGELFF
11	-	TRBV20-1	-	TRBJ1-2	TGCAGTGCCGGACAGTTTTATGGCTACACCTTC	CSAGQFYGYTF